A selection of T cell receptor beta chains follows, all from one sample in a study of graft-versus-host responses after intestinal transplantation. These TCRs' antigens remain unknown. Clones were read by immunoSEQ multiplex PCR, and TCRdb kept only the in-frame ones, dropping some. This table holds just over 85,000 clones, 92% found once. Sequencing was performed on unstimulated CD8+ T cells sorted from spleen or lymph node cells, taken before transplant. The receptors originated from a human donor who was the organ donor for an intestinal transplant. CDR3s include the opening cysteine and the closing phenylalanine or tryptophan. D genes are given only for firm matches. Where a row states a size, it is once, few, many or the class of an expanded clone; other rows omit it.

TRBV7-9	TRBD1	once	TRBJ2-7	CASSHRTGDSYEQYF	TGTGCCAGCAGCCATCGGACAGGGGACTCCTACGAGCAGTACTTC
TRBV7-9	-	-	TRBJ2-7	CASSLGGPDPTYEQYF	TGTGCCAGCAGCTTAGGAGGTCCAGACCCGACCTACGAGCAGTACTTC
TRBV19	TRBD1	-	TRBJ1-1	CASSMGQTEAFF	TGTGCCAGTAGTATGGGACAGACTGAAGCTTTCTTT
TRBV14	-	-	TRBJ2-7	CASSQDSSWEQYF	TGTGCCAGCAGCCAAGACAGTAGCTGGGAGCAGTACTTC
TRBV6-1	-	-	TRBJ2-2	CASKEGLWELFF	TGTGCCAGCAAGGAGGGTTTATGGGAGCTGTTTTTT
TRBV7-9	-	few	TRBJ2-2	CASSSGGLELFF	TGTGCCAGCAGCTCCGGAGGATTGGAGCTGTTTTTT
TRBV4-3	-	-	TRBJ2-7	CASSQVKLATPYEQYF	TGCGCCAGCAGCCAAGTTAAACTAGCTACCCCCTACGAGCAGTACTTC
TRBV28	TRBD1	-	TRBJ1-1	CASRLRTDRGLGEAFF	TGTGCCAGCAGGTTACGCACCGACAGGGGGCTTGGTGAAGCTTTCTTT
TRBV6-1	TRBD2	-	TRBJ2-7	CASSAPGVLADREQYF	TGTGCCAGCAGTGCCCCGGGGGTACTAGCGGATAGGGAGCAGTACTTC
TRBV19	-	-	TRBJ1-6	CASSLGVNSPLHF	TGTGCCAGTAGCCTAGGGGTGAATTCACCCCTCCACTTT
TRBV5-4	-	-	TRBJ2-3	CASSLGGSTDTQYF	TGTGCCAGCAGCTTGGGGGGCAGCACAGATACGCAGTATTTT
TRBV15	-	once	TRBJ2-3	CATSREYRGGTDTQYF	TGTGCCACCAGCAGAGAGTATAGAGGTGGCACAGATACGCAGTATTTT
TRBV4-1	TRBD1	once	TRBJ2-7	CASSQDLTGGASYEQYF	TGCGCCAGCAGCCAAGATCTGACAGGGGGCGCTTCCTACGAGCAGTACTTC
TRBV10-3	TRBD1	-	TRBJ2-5	CAISRTGGLETQYF	TGTGCCATCAGCCGGACAGGGGGCTTGGAGACCCAGTACTTC
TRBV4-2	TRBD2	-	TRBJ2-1	CASSPTGLAGINEQFF	TGTGCCAGCAGCCCGACGGGACTAGCGGGGATCAATGAGCAGTTCTTC
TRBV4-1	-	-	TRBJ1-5	CASSQVSGNQPQHF	TGCGCCAGCAGCCAAGTATCCGGGAATCAGCCCCAGCATTTT
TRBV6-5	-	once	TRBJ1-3	CASSVTVRDTIYF	TGTGCCAGCTCGGTCACGGTACGGGACACCATATATTTT
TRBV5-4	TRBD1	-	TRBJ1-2	CASSLGQGSYTF	TGTGCCAGCAGCTTGGGACAGGGAAGCTACACCTTC
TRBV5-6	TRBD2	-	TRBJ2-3	CASSLAGLAGTDTQYF	TGTGCCAGCAGCTTGGCCGGACTAGCGGGGACAGATACGCAGTATTTT
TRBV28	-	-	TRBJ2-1	CASSLVPVRGSGEQFF	TGTGCCAGCAGTTTGGTCCCGGTAAGGGGTTCGGGTGAGCAGTTCTTC
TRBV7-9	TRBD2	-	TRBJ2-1	CASSLRRGGTSGINNEQFF	TGTGCCAGCAGCTTACGTCGGGGGGGGACTAGCGGGATAAACAATGAGCAGTTCTTC
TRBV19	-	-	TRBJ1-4	CASTDWGGATNEKLFF	TGTGCCAGTACCGACTGGGGGGGCGCAACTAATGAAAAACTGTTTTTT
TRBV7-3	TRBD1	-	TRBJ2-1	CASRPGQGEDNEQFF	TGTGCCAGCAGACCCGGACAGGGGGAGGACAATGAGCAGTTCTTC
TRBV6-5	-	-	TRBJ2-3	CASSSWRNTDTQYF	TGTGCCAGCAGTTCTTGGAGGAACACAGATACGCAGTATTTT
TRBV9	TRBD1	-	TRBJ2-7	CASSEGQGNSYEQYF	TGTGCCAGCAGCGAGGGACAGGGGAATTCCTACGAGCAGTACTTC
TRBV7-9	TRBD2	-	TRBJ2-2	CASSFPGTSGGSPGELFF	TGTGCCAGCAGCTTCCCGGGGACTAGCGGGGGTAGTCCCGGGGAGCTGTTTTTT
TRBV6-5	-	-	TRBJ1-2	CASSKQGSYGYTF	TGTGCCAGCAGTAAACAGGGTAGTTATGGCTACACCTTC
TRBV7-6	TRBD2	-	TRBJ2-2	CASSAPGGVDTGELFF	TGTGCCAGCAGCGCTCCGGGGGGTGTGGACACCGGGGAGCTGTTTTTT